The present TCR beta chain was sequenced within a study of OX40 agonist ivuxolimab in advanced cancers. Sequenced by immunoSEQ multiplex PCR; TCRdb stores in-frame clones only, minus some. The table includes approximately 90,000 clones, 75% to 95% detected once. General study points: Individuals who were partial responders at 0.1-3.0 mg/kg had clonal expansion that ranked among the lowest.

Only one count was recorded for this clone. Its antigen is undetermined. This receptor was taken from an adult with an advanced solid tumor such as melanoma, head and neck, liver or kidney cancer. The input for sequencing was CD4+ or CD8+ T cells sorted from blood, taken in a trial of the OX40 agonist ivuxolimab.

Written as DNA, the CDR3 is TGCGCCAGCAGGCTCGGCCCGGAGACAGATACGCAGTATTTT. Amino acids: CASRLGPETDTQYF. This chain joins TRBV5-1 and TRBJ2-3; D is uncertain. Germline assignment: CDR1 SGHRS and CDR2 YFSETQ. This CDR3 is built from 14 residues. Deletions cut 5 bases from V and 3 bases from J, with 13 bases between.